These T cell receptor beta chains were read from a single sample in a study. One entry per CDR3 protein results from TCRdb running MiXCR on the 5' RACE reads. The sample lists tens of thousands of distinct CDR3 sequences, 25% to 35% seen once, with approximately 3% in the top ten. The sample comprised tumor-infiltrating memory CD4+ T cells sorted from the breast tumor. The receptors were sampled from a female donor with breast cancer. Each CDR3 is given with its conserved first and last residue. D genes are given only for firm matches. Rows give clone size only sometimes, using once, few, many, or a class for an expanded clone.

J	V	size	D	DNA	CDR3
TRBJ2-2	TRBV5-6	-	TRBD2	TGTGCCAGCAGCTTGGTAGCGGGAGGCACCGGGGAGCTGTTTTTT	CASSLVAGGTGELFF
TRBJ2-1	TRBV24-1	-	-	TGTGCCACCAGTACAACCGCCTCCTACAATGAGCAGTTCTTC	CATSTTASYNEQFF
TRBJ1-6	TRBV7-2	-	TRBD1	TGTGCCAGCAGCTCGACAGGGTTTGCCGACTCACCCCTCCACTTT	CASSSTGFADSPLHF
TRBJ1-1	TRBV3-1	once	-	TGTGCCAGCAGCCAAAATCGGGTGAGAGGGGTGCACACTGAAGCTTTCTTT	CASSQNRVRGVHTEAFF
TRBJ2-7	TRBV5-1	-	TRBD2	TGCGCCAGCAGCTTGAATATCCAGCGGGAGTTTCCGCAGTACTTC	CASSLNIQREFPQYF
TRBJ2-1	TRBV7-8	-	-	TGTGCCGGCAGTTCGGTCCTGGAGGTCGACAATGAGCAGTTCTTC	CAGSSVLEVDNEQFF
TRBJ1-5	TRBV30	-	-	TGTGCCTGGAGTGACGGTATGCATCAGCCCCAGCATTTT	CAWSDGMHQPQHF
TRBJ1-2	TRBV11-2	few	-	TGTGCCAGCAGCCCTCAAGGCCGATACGGGTATGGCTACACCTTC	CASSPQGRYGYGYTF
TRBJ2-3	TRBV29-1	-	TRBD1	TGCAGCGTAGGTCCGGGACAGCCTCAGGATACGCAGTATTTT	CSVGPGQPQDTQYF
TRBJ1-1	TRBV5-1	-	TRBD1	TGCGCCAGCAGCTTTGCAGGGGGTAGCACTGAAGCTTTCTTT	CASSFAGGSTEAFF
TRBJ2-7	TRBV20-1	-	TRBD2	TGCAGTGCCACCAATAGCGGGGGAACCTACGAGCAGTACTTC	CSATNSGGTYEQYF
TRBJ1-1	TRBV6-5	-	-	TGTGCCAGCAGCCGGCCCATCATAGGAGGGGAAGCTTTCTTT	CASSRPIIGGEAFF
TRBJ2-2	TRBV5-1	few	-	TGCGCCAGCAGCTTGCTACCGACAGTGAACACCGGGGAGCTGTTTTTT	CASSLLPTVNTGELFF
TRBJ2-3	TRBV6-2/TRBV6-3	few	-	TGTGCCAGCAGTTACTCGACGACACGGATATTCACAGATACGCAGTATTTT	CASSYSTTRIFTDTQYF
TRBJ2-7	TRBV7-9	-	-	TGTGCCAGCAGCTTAGAGGTCACCCCGCCGTACTTC	CASSLEVTPPYF
TRBJ2-3	TRBV29-1	-	-	TGCAGCATTCGGCGACAGGGCACAGATACGCAGTATTTT	CSIRRQGTDTQYF
TRBJ2-7	TRBV7-2	few	TRBD1	TGTGCCAGCAGCTGGAGGACAGGGGTTACCGAGCAGTACTTC	CASSWRTGVTEQYF
TRBJ1-1	TRBV3-1	few	TRBD1	TGTGCCAGCAGCCAATACGACAGGGTCACGGGGGCTTTCTTT	CASSQYDRVTGAFF
TRBJ2-7	TRBV5-1	few	-	TGCGCCAGCAGCTTGGATGGCGGCCCCGGCTACGAGCAGTACTTC	CASSLDGGPGYEQYF
TRBJ1-4	TRBV24-1	few	TRBD1	TGTGCCACCAGTGATACGACAGGGAAACTGTTTTTT	CATSDTTGKLFF
TRBJ1-5	TRBV29-1	few	TRBD1	TGCAGCGTTGCGGAGGGGGCGCCGGATCAGCCCCAGCATTTT	CSVAEGAPDQPQHF
TRBJ2-3	TRBV6-1	-	TRBD2	TGTGCCAGCAGTAGCGGGACTAGCGCAGATACGCAGTATTTT	CASSSGTSADTQYF
TRBJ2-1	TRBV9	few	-	TGTGCCAGCAGCGTAGGACTCGGCAGCTCCTACAATGAGCAGTTCTTC	CASSVGLGSSYNEQFF
TRBJ1-1	TRBV5-1	-	-	TGCGCCAGCAGCTCCTCGTCCTATACTGAAGCTCTCTTT	CASSSSSYTEALF
TRBJ1-5	TRBV21-1	-	-	TGTGCCAGCAGCAAAGCTGAGGGGCGTTTAGATCAGCCCCAGCATTTT	CASSKAEGRLDQPQHF
TRBJ2-7	TRBV5-1	-	-	TGCGCCAGCAGCTTGAGACAGGACCCCTACGAGCAGTACTTC	CASSLRQDPYEQYF
TRBJ2-7	TRBV5-1	few	TRBD1	TGCGCCAGCAGCGACGGACAGGGGCTTACTTTGTACTTC	CASSDGQGLTLYF
TRBJ1-2	TRBV11-2	once	-	TGTGCCAGCAGCTTAGAGATAGGGAGTGGCTACACCTTC	CASSLEIGSGYTF
TRBJ1-5	TRBV20-1	few	-	TGCAGTGTCCTAGGTGGGACTCCGGGGCTCGACGCGACTTTATATAGCAATCAGCCCCAGCATTTT	CSVLGGTPGLDATLYSNQPQHF
TRBJ2-5	TRBV7-2	many	TRBD1	TGTGCCAGCAGCACATATACCGGACAGGAAGAGACCCAGTACTTC	CASSTYTGQEETQYF
TRBJ1-1	TRBV12-3/TRBV12-4	-	-	TGTGCCAGCAGTTTGACGACTCAAGCTTTCTTT	CASSLTTQAFF
TRBJ2-1	TRBV2	-	TRBD2	TGTGCCAGCAGTGAGTTACTAGCGGGCAATGAGCAGTTCTTC	CASSELLAGNEQFF
TRBJ2-3	TRBV29-1	few	-	TGCAGCGTGGCGACAGGCACAACCACAGATACGCAGTATTTT	CSVATGTTTDTQYF
TRBJ2-5	TRBV7-8	few	-	TGTGCCAGCAGCTTAGTTGTCGGGCAAGAGACCCAGTACTTC	CASSLVVGQETQYF
TRBJ2-7	TRBV5-1	many	-	TGCGCCAGCAGCCAAGACCAAGGCGAGCAGTACTTC	CASSQDQGEQYF
TRBJ2-1	TRBV12-3/TRBV12-4	-	-	TGTGCCAGCAGTCTTTATCAAGAGCAGTTCTTC	CASSLYQEQFF
TRBJ1-3	TRBV7-6	-	-	TGTGCCAGCAGCTCTCACTCTGGAAACACCATATATTTT	CASSSHSGNTIYF
TRBJ2-3	TRBV3-1	few	TRBD2	TGTGCCAGCACCCCCACGCTAGCGGGGGGACTCACAGATACGCAGTATTTT	CASTPTLAGGLTDTQYF
TRBJ1-4	TRBV4-1	few	-	TGCGCCAGCAGCCAGGTGGGGACTAATGAAAAACTGTTTTTT	CASSQVGTNEKLFF
TRBJ1-6	TRBV20-1	-	-	TGCAGTGCTAGTCCCCAGGCGGGCGGATCTAATTCACCCCTCCACTTT	CSASPQAGGSNSPLHF
TRBJ1-5	TRBV7-8	-	-	TGTGCCAGCAGCTTGCGAAATAGCAATCAGCCCCAGCATTTT	CASSLRNSNQPQHF
TRBJ1-5	TRBV5-1	-	-	TGCGCCAGCAGCTTGGGGCAGGACAATCAGCCCCAGCATTTT	CASSLGQDNQPQHF
TRBJ2-7	TRBV7-9	-	TRBD2	TGTGCCAGCAGCGAACTAGCGGGGCCATACGAGCAGTACTTC	CASSELAGPYEQYF
TRBJ1-1	TRBV5-1	many	TRBD1	TGCGCCAGCAGTTACCAGGGACAGGGGACAGGGACTGAAGCTTTCTTT	CASSYQGQGTGTEAFF